The T cell receptor (beta chain) under discussion was sequenced for a study of human T cells and chemical hapten exposure. The wider study: Donors were sensitized with 2% DPC on the upper inner arm.

This clonotype was seen ten or more times. The antigen is not known. TCRdb used MiXCR to reprocess the RACE reads, holding one entry per CDR3 protein. The table shows under 400,000 distinct CDR3 sequences, with roughly 5.3% occurring only once. Study conclusions and caveats: Donors had alopecia, so their immune response may differ from healthy people's.

Time point meaning: pre-sensitization, week 0. The treatment denotes: therapeutic diphenylcyclopropenone sensitization with weekly scalp DPC. The CDR3 loop spans 14 amino acids. Trimming cost V 0 bases and J 4 bases, with 9 bases left between them. Germline assignment: CDR1 LGHDT and CDR2 YNNKEL (reference sequence). J is TRBJ1-1 and V is TRBV3-1; the D is unclear. This clonotype was obtained from a woman in her 50s with alopecia areata. Some clones in this sample may be carry-over from other donors' samples. Sequenced here: whole blood, sampled in connection with sensitization to the hapten diphenylcyclopropenone (DPC). DNA of the CDR3: TGTGCCAGCAGCCAAGATGGCTACCTCACTGAAGCTTTCTTT. It encodes CASSQDGYLTEAFF.